These 17 T cell receptor beta chains came from one sample sequenced in a study of blood T cell repertoires in COVID-19. The method was immunoSEQ multiplex PCR; TCRdb's version includes in-frame clones alone and lacks a portion of them. The table lists fewer than 300,000 clones, around 89% of them singletons. Sequenced input: peripheral blood. The source of these receptors is a man aged 30 to 39 with acute or convalescent COVID-19.

V gene TRBV19 combines with J gene TRBJ2-7, with 11 bases that match TRBD1. CDR3 size: 14 residues. In germline, CDR1 is LNHDA, CDR2 SQIVND (reference sequence). Trimming at V came to 5 bases and at J to 6 bases, leaving 6 bases not matched to a gene. DNA for the CDR3: TGTGCCAGTAGTGCCGGGACAGGGGGATCCGAGCAGTACTTC. It encodes CASSAGTGGSEQYF.

This clone was counted between two and nine times. Other DNA sequences in this specimen translate into the identical CDR3. The chain couples TRBV7-8 to TRBJ2-2; D not certain. V was trimmed by 4 bases and J by 3 bases, leaving 3 bases between them. Germline loops: CDR1 SGHVS, CDR2 FQNEAQ. There are 12 residues in the CDR3. The CDR3 loop is CASSSDTGELFF. In nucleotides, the CDR3 is TGTGCCAGCAGCTCGGACACCGGGGAGCTGTTTTTT.

This clone was observed a few times. This chain connects TRBV29-1 to TRBJ1-1; D may be TRBD1 (6 bases). The germline V gene has CDR1 SQVTM and CDR2 ANQGSEA. Trimming took 7 bases from V and 7 from J, leaving 13 bases between them. The CDR3 is 11 amino acids. DNA for the CDR3: TGCAGCGCGCGACAGGAATATGAAGCTTTCTTT. Protein product: CSARQEYEAFF.

This rearrangement joins TRBV24-1 to TRBJ2-3; no firm D call. The CDR3 is 13 residues long. V was pared by 5 bases and J by 0 bases, with 5 bases between. The germline CDR1 and CDR2 sequences are KGHDR and SFDVKD. The CDR3 reads CATSATSTDTQYF. In DNA form, the CDR3 reads TGTGCCACCAGTGCGACTAGCACAGATACGCAGTATTTT.

The chain combines TRBV28 with TRBJ1-1; no clear D. Germline CDR1 and CDR2: MDHEN and SYDVKM. The V end was cut by 3 bases, the J end by 2 bases, with 7 bases between. CDR3 length: 13 residues. The CDR3 reads CASSFSPNTEAFF. The CDR3 DNA reads as TGTGCCAGCAGTTTTAGCCCTAACACTGAAGCTTTCTTT.

The V and J genes are TRBV9 and TRBJ2-7; 12 bases fit TRBD1. The germline V gene encodes CDR1 SGDLS and CDR2 YYNGEE. The CDR3 runs 18 residues. V lost 3 bases to trimming and J lost 4 bases; unmatched junction nucleotides: 14. The CDR3 region is CASSAKPGQGAASYEQYF. The CDR3 region has the DNA TGTGCCAGCAGCGCGAAACCGGGACAGGGGGCAGCGAGTTACGAGCAGTACTTC. The full variable domain, with the rest looked up from reference TRBV9 and TRBJ2-7, is DSGVTQTPKHLITATGQRVTLRCSPRSGDLSVYWYQQSLDQGLQFLIQYYNGEERAKGNILERFSAQQFPDLHSELNLSSLELGDSALYFCASSAKPGQGAASYEQYFGPGTRLTVT.

The chain links TRBV3-1 (or the pseudogene TRBV3-2) to TRBJ2-7; TRBD2 might be the D (7 bases). The CDR3 consists of 18 residues. Germline CDR1 and CDR2: LGHDT and YNNKEL (reference sequence). Trimming shortened V by 4 bases and J by 0 bases, and 22 bases separated the two germline ends. The CDR3 DNA sequence: TGTGCCAGCAGCCCGGGACACCCCACGGGGGGAAGCTCCTACGAGCAGTACTTC. The encoded protein is CASSPGHPTGGSSYEQYF.

J is TRBJ1-6 and V is TRBV13; D might be TRBD1 (6 bases). Trimming took 4 bases from V and 1 from J, leaving 14 bases between them. This CDR3 contains 17 residues. Looked up from germline, CDR1 is PRHDT and CDR2 is FYEKMQ (reference sequence). The CDR3 region has the DNA TGTGCCAGCAGCTCCTCGACAGGCCGGTCCTATAATTCACCCCTCCACTTT. Translated: CASSSSTGRSYNSPLHF.

This clone was seen once. V gene TRBV4-1 combines with J gene TRBJ2-7, with 11 bases matching TRBD2. Trimming cost V 1 base and J 8 bases; bases outside gene matches: 4. Germline values: CDR1 MGHRA, CDR2 YSYEKL. This CDR3 has 14 amino acids. The chain's CDR3 is CASSQVGTSGKQYF. DNA for the CDR3: TGCGCCAGCAGCCAAGTCGGGACTAGCGGTAAGCAGTACTTC.

This chain links TRBV20-1 with TRBJ1-1, with a tentative D call TRBD1 (5 bases). Trimming left V 4 bases short and J 8 bases short, with 8 bases between. Germline V lookup: CDR1 DFQATT, CDR2 SNEGSKA (reference sequence). CDR3 size: 10 residues. CDR3 in DNA: TGCAGTGCTACCCGACAGGAAGCTTTCTTT. This encodes CSATRQEAFF.

The chain uses TRBV7-3 and TRBJ2-7, with 9 bases identical to TRBD1. CDR1 and CDR2 (germline): SGHTA, FQGTGA. The CDR3 totals 13 residues. J lost 8 bases, V lost 4 bases, and 6 bases had no gene match. This CDR3 is CASSSDRGIQQYF. The CDR3 DNA follows: TGTGCCAGCAGCTCTGACAGGGGGATCCAGCAGTACTTC.

The J gene is TRBJ2-5, the V gene TRBV11-2; 7 bases agree with TRBD2. CDR3 length equals 16 residues. Germline loops: CDR1 SGHAT, CDR2 FQNNGV. After removal of 2 bases from V and 8 bases from J, the junction contained 14 bases not matched to a gene. DNA for the CDR3: TGTGCCAGCAGCTTATCTTTAGCGGGTCCGACGAGTACCCAGTACTTC. Translated, it gives CASSLSLAGPTSTQYF.

The sample holds one count of this clone. In DNA form, the CDR3 reads TGTGCCAGCAGCGGGACTAGCGGGAGGCGCCATGAGCAGTTCTTC. Its protein product is CASSGTSGRRHEQFF. V and J are TRBV3-1 (or the pseudogene TRBV3-2) and TRBJ2-1; 15 bases align to TRBD2. The J segment lost 8 bases and the V segment lost 5 bases, leaving 4 bases of the junction unmatched. There are 15 residues in the CDR3. The germline V gene encodes CDR1 LGHDT and CDR2 YNNKEL (reference sequence).

This sequence joins TRBV5-1 and TRBJ1-1; possibly TRBD1 for D (5 bases). The CDR3 has 13 amino acids. V was shortened by 4 bases and J by 8 bases, with 15 bases between the two germline ends. Germline V gene sequence: CDR1 SGHRS, CDR2 YFSETQ. The CDR3 here is CASSKADSFEAFF. CDR3 DNA sequence: TGCGCCAGCAGCAAAGCCGACAGCTTCGAAGCTTTCTTT.

The J gene is TRBJ2-2, the V gene TRBV12-3 or TRBV12-4; possibly TRBD1 for D (5 bases). The ends were cut back, 1 base at V and 6 bases at J, with 6 bases in the middle. The CDR3 runs 13 residues. The CDR3 DNA is TGTGCCAGCAGTTTAGAGGGGTCCGGGGAGCTGTTTTTT. Residues: CASSLEGSGELFF.

V and J are TRBV3-1 (or the pseudogene TRBV3-2) and TRBJ1-2; TRBD1 agrees at 10 bases. CDR1 LGHDT and CDR2 YNNKEL come from the germline V gene (reference sequence). The trim removed 5 bases at V and 1 base at J, leaving 4 bases unmatched. This CDR3 has 15 residues. CDR3 loop: CASSNRDRGNYGYTF. CDR3 nucleotides: TGTGCCAGCAGCAACCGGGACAGGGGTAACTATGGCTACACCTTC.

The chain links TRBV5-1 to TRBJ1-2; tentative D call: TRBD1 (6 bases). Germline-derived CDR1 and CDR2 are SGHRS and YFSETQ. V lost 0 bases, J lost 3 bases, and 15 bases lay in between. CDR3 size: 16 residues. The CDR3 DNA reads TGCGCCAGCAGCTTGGATTCCGGACAGCCGTACTATGGCTACACCTTC. Its protein product is CASSLDSGQPYYGYTF. Combining the CDR3 with reference TRBV5-1 and TRBJ1-2 gives the whole variable domain KAGVTQTPRYLIKTRGQQVTLSCSPISGHRSVSWYQQTPGQGLQFLFEYFSETQRNKGNFPGRFSGRQFSNSRSEMNVSTLELGDSALYLCASSLDSGQPYYGYTFGSGTRLTVV.